The next 4 T cell receptor beta chains were all read from a single sample in a study of blood T cell repertoires in COVID-19. Assay used: immunoSEQ multiplex PCR; TCRdb lists only in-frame clones, some missing. This sample has 190,000 or so clones; 80% to 90% occur once, and the top ten carry roughly 2.9%. Sequencing was done on a sample of peripheral blood. These receptor sequences come from a man aged 50 or older with active or convalescent COVID-19.

J is TRBJ1-2 and V is TRBV11-3; possible D gene TRBD1, 6 bases. The ends were cut back, 5 bases at V and 0 bases at J, with 22 bases in the middle. This CDR3 is 18 amino acids long. Looked up from germline, CDR1 is SGHNT and CDR2 is YENEEA. DNA for the CDR3: TGTGCCAGCAGCCCCGAGGGGACAAGGGGGATAGCTAACTATGGCTACACCTTC. Translated, it gives CASSPEGTRGIANYGYTF. Full variable domain (rest looked up from reference TRBV11-3 and TRBJ1-2): EAGVVQSPRYKIIEKKQPVAFWCNPISGHNTLYWYLQNLGQGPELLIRYENEEAVDDSQLPKDRFSAERLKGVDSTLKIQPAELGDSAVYLCASSPEGTRGIANYGYTFGSGTRLTVV.

The gene calls are TRBV6-6 and TRBJ2-2, with 9 bases matching TRBD1. The CDR3 extends over 14 amino acids. CDR1 is MNHNY, CDR2 SVGAGI, per germline (reference sequence). J lost 1 base, V lost 9 bases, and 3 bases had no gene match. Here the CDR3 DNA reads TGTGCCAGTCACAGGGGGCGGAACACCGGGGAGCTGTTTTTT. Translating gives CASHRGRNTGELFF.

This chain links TRBV7-9 with TRBJ2-2; 7 positions match TRBD2. Germline assignment: CDR1 SEHNR and CDR2 FQNEAQ (reference sequence). The CDR3 has 15 amino acids. The J segment lost 2 bases and the V segment lost 8 bases, leaving 8 bases of the junction unmatched. The CDR3 protein is CASRTPGLNTGELFF. The CDR3 nucleotides read TGTGCCAGCCGAACCCCGGGACTAAACACCGGGGAGCTGTTTTTT. Together with reference TRBV7-9 and TRBJ2-2, the CDR3 gives the full variable domain: DTGVSQNPRHKITKRGQNVTFRCDPISEHNRLYWYRQTLGQGPEFLTYFQNEAQLEKSRLLSDRFSAERPKGSFSTLEIQRTEQGDSAMYLCASRTPGLNTGELFFGEGSRLTVL.

This rearrangement joins TRBV3-1 (or the pseudogene TRBV3-2) to TRBJ2-3; TRBD2 might be the D (6 bases). Germline CDR1 reads LGHDT; CDR2 reads YNNKEL (reference sequence). This CDR3 comprises 16 residues. Trimming shortened V by 1 base and J by 5 bases, and 16 bases separated the two germline ends. The CDR3, as DNA: TGTGCCAGCAGCCAAGCCGGGCCAGGGAGGCAAGATACGCAGTATTTT. Encoded protein: CASSQAGPGRQDTQYF.